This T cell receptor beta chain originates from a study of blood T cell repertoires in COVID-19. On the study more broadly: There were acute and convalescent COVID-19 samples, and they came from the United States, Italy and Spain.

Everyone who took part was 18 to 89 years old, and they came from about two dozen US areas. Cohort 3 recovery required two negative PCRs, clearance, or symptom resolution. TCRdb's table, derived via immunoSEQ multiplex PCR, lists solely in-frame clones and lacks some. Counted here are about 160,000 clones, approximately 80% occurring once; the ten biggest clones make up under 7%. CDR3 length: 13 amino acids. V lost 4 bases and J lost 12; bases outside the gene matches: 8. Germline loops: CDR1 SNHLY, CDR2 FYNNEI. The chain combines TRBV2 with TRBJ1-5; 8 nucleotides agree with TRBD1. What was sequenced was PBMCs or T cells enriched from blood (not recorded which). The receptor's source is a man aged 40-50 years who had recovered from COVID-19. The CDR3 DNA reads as TGTGCCAGCAGTGGTGGGACAGGCTTCATCCAGCATTTT. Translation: CASSGGTGFIQHF.